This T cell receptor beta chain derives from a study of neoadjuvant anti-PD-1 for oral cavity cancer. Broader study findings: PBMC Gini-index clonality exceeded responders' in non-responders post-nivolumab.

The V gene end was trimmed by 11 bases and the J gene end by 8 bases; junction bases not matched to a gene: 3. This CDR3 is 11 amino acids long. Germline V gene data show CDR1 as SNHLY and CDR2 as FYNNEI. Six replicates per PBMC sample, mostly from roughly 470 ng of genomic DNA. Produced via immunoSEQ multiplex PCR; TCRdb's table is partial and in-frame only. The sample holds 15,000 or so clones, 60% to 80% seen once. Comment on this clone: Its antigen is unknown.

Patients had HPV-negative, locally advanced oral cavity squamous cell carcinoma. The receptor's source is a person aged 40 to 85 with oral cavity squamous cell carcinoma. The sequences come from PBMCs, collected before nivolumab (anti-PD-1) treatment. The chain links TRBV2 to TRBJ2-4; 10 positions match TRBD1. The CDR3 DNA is TGTGCCGGGGGGACAGGGGACATTCAGTACTTC. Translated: CAGGTGDIQYF. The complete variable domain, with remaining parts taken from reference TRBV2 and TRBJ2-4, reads EPEVTQTPSHQVTQMGQEVILRCVPISNHLYFYWYRQILGQKVEFLVSFYNNEISEKSEIFDDQFSVERPDGSNFTLKIRSTKLEDSAMYFCAGGTGDIQYFGAGTRLSVL.